A selection of T cell receptor beta chains follows, all from one sample in a study of cytomegalovirus exposure and HLA in healthy donors. Assay used: immunoSEQ multiplex PCR; TCRdb lists only in-frame clones, some missing. The sample holds approximately 140,000 clones; about 76% are singletons and the top ten take 3.9%. The sequencing sample was made of PBMCs. These receptors were taken from a man aged 18 to 30 in good health and CMV-seronegative. Each CDR3 is given without its conserved first and last residue. Where a row states a size, it is once, few, many or the class of an expanded clone; other rows omit it.

13	TRBV5-6	-	TRBJ2-3	ASSLRTSGFVTQY
15	TRBV4-2	-	TRBJ1-3	ASSQDPGQASGNTIY
16	TRBV19	once	TRBJ2-5	ASSIRLAGVGGKETQY
15	TRBV9	-	TRBJ2-7	ASSVEASGGPTYEQY
9	TRBV7-9	-	TRBJ1-1	ASSSLTEAF
12	TRBV14	-	TRBJ2-3	ASSQYVGADTQY
13	TRBV27	once	TRBJ1-4	ASSLSSRANEKLF
13	TRBV19	-	TRBJ2-3	ASSIDGGGTDTQY
11	TRBV9	few	TRBJ2-5	ASSVDREETQY
14	TRBV6-1	few	-	ASSDPTSGGAYEQY
12	TRBV7-2	few	TRBJ2-1	ASSAHRGGNEQF
12	TRBV18	once	TRBJ1-2	ASSQRQGMDGYT
12	TRBV5-1	-	TRBJ1-5	ASSSAGGNQPQH
11	TRBV30	-	TRBJ1-4	AWSVFETGQGG
15	TRBV5-4	-	TRBJ2-2	ASSGTSGGDGTGELF
18	TRBV7-4	-	TRBJ2-4	ASSSPPLAGDVGTKNIQY
15	TRBV11-3	-	TRBJ2-1	ASSPHSGGVSYNEQF
11	TRBV9	-	TRBJ2-1	AASSGGADEQF
13	TRBV4-1	once	TRBJ2-2	ASGTGGINTGELF
11	TRBV5-1	-	TRBJ1-2	ASSLSPGKGYT
10	TRBV7-8	-	TRBJ1-1	ASSDGGTEAF
14	TRBV6-5	-	TRBJ2-1	ASSYGMTGLPNEQF
13	TRBV6-1	few	TRBJ1-2	ASRPKQGFEYGYT
13	TRBV9	few	TRBJ2-1	ASSVDDRGYNEQF
10	TRBV27	-	TRBJ2-1	ASSPNGNEQF
12	TRBV4-1	few	TRBJ1-3	ASSLGDSGNTIY
12	TRBV5-1	-	TRBJ1-5	ASSLIPGNQPQH
12	TRBV29-1	-	TRBJ2-5	SVEGLANQETQY
12	TRBV9	-	TRBJ1-4	ASSAPGRGGKLF
12	TRBV7-9	few	TRBJ1-2	ASSLGRGVDGYT
12	TRBV27	-	TRBJ1-1	ASSLLGQGAEAF
8	TRBV20-1	-	TRBJ2-3	SAPKEAQY
14	TRBV5-4	-	TRBJ2-6	ASSLGASSGANVLT
13	TRBV6-1	-	TRBJ2-7	ASSDGDSLTYEQY
13	TRBV4-1	-	TRBJ1-1	ASSLMGQGGTEAF
12	TRBV7-9	-	TRBJ1-5	ASSETGGSQPQH
14	TRBV6-6	-	TRBJ1-6	ASSYYADRVNSPLH
12	TRBV6-1	-	TRBJ1-1	ASDPGTGFTEAF
13	TRBV19	once	TRBJ1-5	ASLSDREGSQPQH
13	TRBV7-9	-	TRBJ2-3	ASSHGQGRTDTQY